The clone carrying this T cell receptor beta chain was seen only once. No antigen is known for it. This entry comes from a study of cytomegalovirus exposure and HLA in healthy donors. Study-level findings and limits: Previously analyzed data showed that most TCR beta V segments were productive at a frequency of about 87% or about 30%. Cytomegalovirus-associated status was assigned to 150 or so TCR beta chains.

The PCR made use of 60 Vbeta and 13 Jbeta primers. Some clones are missing from TCRdb's copy, which holds only in-frame ones; the method was immunoSEQ multiplex PCR. The repertoire consists of around 90,000 clones, with about 82% occurring once and the leading ten covering 5.5% to 8%. What was sequenced was PBMCs. The clonotype originates from a man younger than 40 in good health and CMV-seronegative.

Written as DNA, the CDR3 is TGCGCCAGCAGTACCGATCCACAGGGGGCGTTGGTCTATGGCTACACCTTC. It is translated as CASSTDPQGALVYGYTF. V is TRBV10-2 and J is TRBJ1-2, with 9 positions matching TRBD1. After removal of 5 bases from V and 4 bases from J, the junction contained 14 bases not matched to a gene. The CDR3 extends over 17 amino acids. Germline values: CDR1 WSHSY, CDR2 SAAADI.